This section outlines one T cell receptor (beta chain) sequence together with its context. CDR1 is SEHNR and CDR2 is FQNEAQ in the germline V gene (reference sequence). This CDR3 is built from 14 residues. After removal of 5 bases from V and 4 bases from J, the junction contained 5 bases not matched to a gene. The sample comes from a study of multiple sclerosis patients with progressive multifocal leukoencephalopathy. Sequenced by immunoSEQ multiplex PCR; TCRdb stores in-frame clones only, minus some. Found here are roughly 28,000 clones, 85% of them singletons; the top ten hold about an eighth. Time point denoted: time of PML onset.

The genes are TRBV7-9 and TRBJ2-3; 8 nucleotides match TRBD1. The sequencing here drew on PBMCs, taken from a patient treated with natalizumab. This TCR derives from a young woman with progressive multifocal leukoencephalopathy. As DNA, the CDR3 is TGTGCCAGCAGCCAGGACAGGGCCGCAGATACGCAGTATTTT. Amino acids: CASSQDRAADTQYF.